Below are 12 T cell receptor beta chains sequenced from a single sample in a study of T-cell memory formation after mild COVID-19. TCRdb reanalysed the 5' RACE reads using MiXCR and keeps one entry per CDR3 protein. Among roughly 550,000 distinct CDR3 sequences listed, about a fifth were seen once. The source material was PBMCs or a T cell subset sorted from them (not recorded which). The receptors come from an adult woman who had mild COVID-19 (a few samples of this study predate the infection). Cell type and time point are not known.

The chain combines TRBV24-1 with TRBJ2-1, with 10 bases identical to TRBD2. Looked up from germline, CDR1 is KGHDR and CDR2 is SFDVKD. The V segment lost 5 bases and the J segment 4 bases; nucleotides outside the gene matches: 4. CDR3 length equals 15 residues. CDR3 protein: CATSGPAGGYNEQFF. The CDR3 DNA reads as TGTGCCACCAGTGGACCAGCGGGGGGGTACAATGAGCAGTTCTTC.

The chain combines TRBV11-3 with TRBJ2-1; D call uncertain. The CDR3 loop spans 13 amino acids. Germline loops: CDR1 SGHNT, CDR2 YENEEA. Trimming took off 5 bases at V and 8 bases at J, with 13 bases between the two ends. CDR3 DNA sequence: TGTGCCAGCAGCGTCCAAGGAACAGATGAGCAGTTCTTC. This encodes CASSVQGTDEQFF.

The chain employs TRBV4-1 and TRBJ2-7, with TRBD2 as a possible D gene (5 bases). CDR3 length: 14 amino acids. Trimming stripped 4 bases from V and 5 bases from J, with 15 bases between. The germline CDR1 and CDR2 sequences are MGHRA and YSYEKL. CDR3 DNA: TGCGCCAGCAGCCTCCGGGTTTTCGGGGACGAGCAGTACTTC. It yields the protein CASSLRVFGDEQYF.

A few counts support this clonotype. The chain employs TRBV12-3 or TRBV12-4 and TRBJ1-2; TRBD1 might be the D (5 bases). The length of the CDR3 is 14 residues. Trimming cost V 3 bases and J 7 bases, with 15 bases left between them. The CDR3 DNA follows: TGTGCCAGCAGTTTCGTCTTAGGGGCGCCTGGCTACACCTTC. Translation gives CASSFVLGAPGYTF.

This clonotype was seen many times. The chain carries TRBV6-1 and TRBJ1-6; D is ambiguous. The CDR3 is 14 amino acids. V was pared by 1 base and J by 4 bases, with 5 bases between. Germline lookup yields CDR1 MNHNS and CDR2 SASEGT. The CDR3 sequence: CASSEVGYNSPLHF. In DNA, the CDR3 is TGTGCCAGCAGTGAAGTGGGATATAATTCACCCCTCCACTTT.

This clonotype occurred a few times. CDR3 sequence reads: CASSPTGTGNEKLFF. The CDR3, as DNA: TGCGCCAGCAGCCCTACCGGGACCGGGAATGAAAAACTGTTTTTT. This chain connects TRBV4-1 to TRBJ1-4, with TRBD1 as a possible D gene (5 bases). Per germline, CDR1 MGHRA and CDR2 YSYEKL. The germline V and J ends were trimmed by 4 bases and 5 bases, with 14 bases remaining between them. This CDR3 has 15 residues.

This clonotype has only a few counts. The chain uses TRBV7-6 and TRBJ2-7; D is perhaps TRBD1 (5 bases). CDR3 length: 15 residues. V was trimmed by 1 base and J by 3 bases, leaving 13 bases between them. CDR1 SGHVS and CDR2 FNYEAQ come from the germline V gene. The chain's CDR3 is CASSLGQGTLYEQYF. The CDR3 DNA reads TGTGCCAGCAGCTTAGGTCAGGGAACTCTCTACGAGCAGTACTTC.

The V gene is TRBV4-3, the J gene TRBJ2-3; no definite D call. Germline values: CDR1 LGHNA, CDR2 YSLEER. The CDR3 has 13 residues. The ends were cut back, 1 base at V and 5 bases at J, with 7 bases in the middle. CDR3 nucleotide sequence: TGCGCCAGCAGCCAAGTAGACCGAGATACGCAGTATTTT. Translation gives CASSQVDRDTQYF.

J is TRBJ2-1 and V is TRBV9; 10 nucleotides align to TRBD2. V lost 4 bases, J lost 4 bases, and 8 bases stayed unmatched. The germline V gene encodes CDR1 SGDLS and CDR2 YYNGEE. The CDR3 covers 16 residues. The CDR3 region is CASSPELAGIYNEQFF. The CDR3 nucleotides read TGTGCCAGCAGCCCGGAACTAGCGGGGATTTACAATGAGCAGTTCTTC.

This clonotype was recorded a few times. J is TRBJ1-1 and V is TRBV29-1; D perhaps matches TRBD1 (6 bases). V lost 7 bases and J lost 1, with 13 bases in between. CDR3 length: 13 amino acids. Germline V gene data show CDR1 as SQVTM and CDR2 as ANQGSEA. The CDR3 region is CSAGQKTNTEAFF. Here the CDR3 DNA reads TGCAGCGCCGGACAGAAAACGAACACTGAAGCTTTCTTT.

The V gene is TRBV19, the J gene TRBJ1-2; weak D call: TRBD1 (5 bases). CDR3 length: 15 residues. The V end lost 3 bases, the J end lost 2 bases, and 13 bases lay between the germline ends. Germline V gene sequence: CDR1 LNHDA, CDR2 SQIVND (reference sequence). The DNA for the CDR3 is TGTGCCAGTAGTATGGGAACAGGATCGAACTATGGCTACACCTTC. Translated: CASSMGTGSNYGYTF.

This sequence joins TRBV21-1 and TRBJ2-4; the table gives TRBD2 as D, unverified against the DNA. TRBV21-1 is a pseudogene segment. This CDR3 region has 21 residues. The CDR3: CASSNLGTSGRVQGAKNIQYF. DNA of the CDR3: TGTGCCAGCAGCAACTTGGGGACTAGCGGGAGGGTGCAGGGAGCCAAAAACATTCAGTACTTC.